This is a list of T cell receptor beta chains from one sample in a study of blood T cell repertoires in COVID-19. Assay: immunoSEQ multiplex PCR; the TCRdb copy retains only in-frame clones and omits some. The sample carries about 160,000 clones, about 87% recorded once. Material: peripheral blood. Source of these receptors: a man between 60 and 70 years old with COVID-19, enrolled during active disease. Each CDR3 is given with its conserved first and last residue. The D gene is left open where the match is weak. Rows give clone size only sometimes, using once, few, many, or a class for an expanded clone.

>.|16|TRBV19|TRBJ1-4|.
TGTGCCAGTAGTCGCACAGCCCAGGGGACTAATGAAAAACTGTTTTTC
CASSRTAQGTNEKLFF
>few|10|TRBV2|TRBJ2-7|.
TGTGCCAGCAGTGCAGGGGAAAGGTACTTC
CASSAGERYF
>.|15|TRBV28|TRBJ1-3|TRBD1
TGTGCCAGCAGTTTACCGGCAGGGGGCAAGGACACCATATATTTT
CASSLPAGGKDTIYF
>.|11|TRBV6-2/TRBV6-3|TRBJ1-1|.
TGTGCCAGCAGTTATAGGGGTGAAGCTTTCTTT
CASSYRGEAFF
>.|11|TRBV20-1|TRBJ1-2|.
TGCAGTGCTAGAGATACACCTGGCTACACCTTC
CSARDTPGYTF
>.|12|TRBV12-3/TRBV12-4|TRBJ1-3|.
TGTGCCAGCAGTTTTAGCGCCCGCACCATATATTTT
CASSFSARTIYF
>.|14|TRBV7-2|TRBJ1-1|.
TGTGCCAGCAGCTTGGGGCAGTGGGCCACTGAAGCTTTCTTT
CASSLGQWATEAFF
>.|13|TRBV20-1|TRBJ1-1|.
TGCAGTGCTAGTTCTATCATGAACACTGAAGCTTTCTTT
CSASSIMNTEAFF
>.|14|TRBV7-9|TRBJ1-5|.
TGTGCCAGCAGCTTAGTAGGGGCAGAGCAGCCCCAGCATTTT
CASSLVGAEQPQHF
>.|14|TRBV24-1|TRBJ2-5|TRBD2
TGTGCCACCAGTGGGGCAGGGACTACGGAGACCCAGTACTTC
CATSGAGTTETQYF
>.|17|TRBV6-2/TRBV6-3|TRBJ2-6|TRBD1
TGTGCCAGCAGTAAGGACAGGAGGCCTTCTGGGGCCAACGTCCTGACTTTC
CASSKDRRPSGANVLTF
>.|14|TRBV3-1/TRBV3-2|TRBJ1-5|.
TGTGCCAGCAGCCCCGGAACGACTGGAGAGCCCCAGCATTTT
CASSPGTTGEPQHF
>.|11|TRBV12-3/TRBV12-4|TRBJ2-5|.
TGTGCCAGCAGTTCATTCGAGACCCAGTACTTC
CASSSFETQYF
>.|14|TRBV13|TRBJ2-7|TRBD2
TGTGCCAGCAGCTCCAGGACTAGCGGGGACGAGCAGTACTTC
CASSSRTSGDEQYF
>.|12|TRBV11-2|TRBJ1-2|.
TGTGCCAGCAGCCCCCAGTCCCGGGTGAACACCTTC
CASSPQSRVNTF
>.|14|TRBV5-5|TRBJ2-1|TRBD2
TGTGCCAGCAGCTTCGCGGGAGGTCACAATGAGCAGTTCTTC
CASSFAGGHNEQFF
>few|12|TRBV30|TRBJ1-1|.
TGTGCCTGGAGTTTCACCGGGGAGAAAGCTTTCTTT
CAWSFTGEKAFF
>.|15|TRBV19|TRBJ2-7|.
TGTGCCAGTAGTATATCCGGGACACCGATATACGAGCAGTACTTC
CASSISGTPIYEQYF
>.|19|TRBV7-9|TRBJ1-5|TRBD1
TGTGCCAGCAGCTTAGCCCCCATCGGGACAGGCCCGAGCAATCAGCCCCAGCATTTT
CASSLAPIGTGPSNQPQHF
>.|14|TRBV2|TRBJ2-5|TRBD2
TGTGCAAGCAGGGCGGGAGTTGCGGGAGAGACCCAGTACTTC
CASRAGVAGETQYF
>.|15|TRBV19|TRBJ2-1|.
TGTGCCAGTAGTATAAAGGGGAAAGGCTACAATGAGCAGTTCTTC
CASSIKGKGYNEQFF
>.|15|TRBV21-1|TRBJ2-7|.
TGTGCCAGCAGCATACGACAGGGGATCTCCTACGAGCAGTACTTC
CASSIRQGISYEQYF
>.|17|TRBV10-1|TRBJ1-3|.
TGCGCCAGCAGTGAGTCCTACCTCGTAGTCCCTGGAAACACCATATATTTT
CASSESYLVVPGNTIYF
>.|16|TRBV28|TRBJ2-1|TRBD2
TGTGCCAGCAGTTTTCCCGGAGCGGGGCCACACAATGAGCAGTTCTTC
CASSFPGAGPHNEQFF
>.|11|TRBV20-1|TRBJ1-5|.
TGCAGTGCTAGAACTTTCCGGGACACACATTTT
CSARTFRDTHF
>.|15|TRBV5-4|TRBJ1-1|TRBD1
TGTGCCAGCAGCTTTACCGGGACAGGGCGTCCTGAAGCTTTCTTT
CASSFTGTGRPEAFF
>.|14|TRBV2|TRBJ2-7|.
TGTGCCAGCATGGGGAGACTAGTCGTCTACGAGCAGTACTTC
CASMGRLVVYEQYF
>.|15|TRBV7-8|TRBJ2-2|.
TGTGCCAGCAGCCCATCTACAGCGAACACCGGGGAGCTGTTTTTT
CASSPSTANTGELFF
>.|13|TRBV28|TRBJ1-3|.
TGTGCCAGCAGGGGCTCCCCTGGAAACACCATATATTTT
CASRGSPGNTIYF
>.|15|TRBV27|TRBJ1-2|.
TGTGCCAGCAGTTTATTTAGCGCGCGGGGGGATGGCTACACCTTC
CASSLFSARGDGYTF
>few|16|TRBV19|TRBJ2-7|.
TGTGCCAGTAGACCGGGGCGGGGACAGCCCTTCGGAGAGCAGTACTTC
CASRPGRGQPFGEQYF
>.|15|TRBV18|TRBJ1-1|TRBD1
TGTGCCAGCTCAGAGCTCCAGGGGGGGAACACTGAAGCTTTCTTT
CASSELQGGNTEAFF
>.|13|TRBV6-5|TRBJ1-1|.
TGTGCCAGCACGCTCAGGGGTAACACTGAAGCTTTCTTT
CASTLRGNTEAFF
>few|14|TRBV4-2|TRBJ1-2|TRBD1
TGTGCCAGCAGCCCTCCGGGACAGCACTATGGCTACACCTTC
CASSPPGQHYGYTF
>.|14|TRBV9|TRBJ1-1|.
TGTGCCAGCAGCGCGGGACACCTGAGGACTGAAGCTTTCTTT
CASSAGHLRTEAFF
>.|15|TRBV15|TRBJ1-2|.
TGTGCCACCAGCAGAGATGTGCCTACCTTCTATGGCTACACCTTC
CATSRDVPTFYGYTF
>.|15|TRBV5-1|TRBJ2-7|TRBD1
TGCGCCAGCAGCTTGCTTCAGGGGGCGGCTGACGAGCAGTACTTC
CASSLLQGAADEQYF
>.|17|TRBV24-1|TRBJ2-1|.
TGTGCCACCAGTGATTTGGGGGCGGGGACGAAAGACAATGAGCAGTTCTTC
CATSDLGAGTKDNEQFF
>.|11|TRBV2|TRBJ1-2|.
TGTGCCGTAGCCGCAGGGTATGGCTACACCTTC
CAVAAGYGYTF
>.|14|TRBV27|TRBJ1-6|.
TGTGCCAGCAGTTCAGACTTTTATAATTCACCCCTCCACTTT
CASSSDFYNSPLHF